This is a list of T cell receptor beta chains from one sample in a study of PD-1 blockade in mismatch repair-deficient tumors. Assay: immunoSEQ multiplex PCR; the TCRdb copy retains only in-frame clones and omits some. The repertoire has 100,000 or so clones, over 65% of them found once; the top ten carry around 6.6%. The sequences come from peripheral blood, collected 36 weeks after starting pembrolizumab. The receptors were sampled from an adult with mismatch repair-deficient cancer. Each CDR3 is given with its conserved first and last residue. Fields, in order: V gene, clone size, J gene, D gene, CDR3 DNA, CDR3 protein. The D gene is left open where the match is weak. Expanded clones are given a class, and other clones once, few, many or no size at all.

V gene: TRBV30
clone size: .
J gene: TRBJ2-1
D gene: .
CDR3 DNA: TGTGCCTGGAACTACCTAAGAGGGAATGAGCAGTTCTTC
CDR3 protein: CAWNYLRGNEQFF

V gene: TRBV6-1
clone size: .
J gene: TRBJ2-7
D gene: .
CDR3 DNA: TGTGCCAGCGGGTCCTACGAGCAGTACTTC
CDR3 protein: CASGSYEQYF

V gene: TRBV11-3
clone size: .
J gene: TRBJ1-1
D gene: .
CDR3 DNA: TGTGCCAGCAAGGGCATTGCGAGCACTGAAGCTTTCTTT
CDR3 protein: CASKGIASTEAFF

V gene: TRBV15
clone size: .
J gene: TRBJ2-1
D gene: TRBD2
CDR3 DNA: TGTGCCACCAGCAGGCTACTAGCGGCCTCCTACAATGAGCAGTTCTTC
CDR3 protein: CATSRLLAASYNEQFF

V gene: TRBV7-9
clone size: .
J gene: TRBJ1-4
D gene: .
CDR3 DNA: TGTGCCAGCAGCGTCTTACAGGGAGCTAATGAAAAACTGTTTTTT
CDR3 protein: CASSVLQGANEKLFF

V gene: TRBV30
clone size: once
J gene: TRBJ2-7
D gene: TRBD2
CDR3 DNA: TGTGCCTGGAGTGTACTAGCGGGATATGGCTACGAGCAGTACTTC
CDR3 protein: CAWSVLAGYGYEQYF

V gene: TRBV9
clone size: .
J gene: TRBJ2-3
D gene: TRBD2
CDR3 DNA: TGTGCCAGCAGCGGCGGACTAGCGGGAGTGGGCCTTTCCACAGATACGCAGTATTTT
CDR3 protein: CASSGGLAGVGLSTDTQYF

V gene: TRBV7-3
clone size: .
J gene: TRBJ2-1
D gene: TRBD2
CDR3 DNA: TGTGCCAGCAGCTTAACGGGCACTAGCGTTTACAATGAGCAGTTCTTC
CDR3 protein: CASSLTGTSVYNEQFF

V gene: TRBV7-9
clone size: .
J gene: TRBJ2-3
D gene: TRBD2
CDR3 DNA: TGTGCCAGCAGCTTAGCGAGCGGGACTACTCATACGCAGTATTTT
CDR3 protein: CASSLASGTTHTQYF

V gene: TRBV7-2
clone size: .
J gene: TRBJ1-1
D gene: .
CDR3 DNA: TGTGCCAGCAGCTTAGAGGGGGTCCCGAACACTGAAGCTTTCTTT
CDR3 protein: CASSLEGVPNTEAFF

V gene: TRBV6-1
clone size: .
J gene: TRBJ1-5
D gene: .
CDR3 DNA: TGTGCCAGCAGTGAAGCACGGGCAGGGAGGCAGCCCCAGCATTTT
CDR3 protein: CASSEARAGRQPQHF

V gene: TRBV27
clone size: .
J gene: TRBJ2-2
D gene: TRBD1
CDR3 DNA: TGTGCCAGCAGTTCCGCCGGGACAGGGGTCACCGGGGAGCTGTTTTTT
CDR3 protein: CASSSAGTGVTGELFF

V gene: TRBV6-1
clone size: .
J gene: TRBJ2-7
D gene: .
CDR3 DNA: TGTGCCAGCAGTGGGGGGTTCAATGCATACTCCTACGAGCAGTACTTC
CDR3 protein: CASSGGFNAYSYEQYF

V gene: TRBV28
clone size: once
J gene: TRBJ1-1
D gene: TRBD1
CDR3 DNA: TGTGCCAGCAGTCCCGACAGGGGGGAACTGAACACTGAAGCTTTCTTT
CDR3 protein: CASSPDRGELNTEAFF

V gene: TRBV18
clone size: few
J gene: TRBJ1-2
D gene: .
CDR3 DNA: TGTGCCAGCTCCTCTAGGAGGGGGGATGGCTACACCTTC
CDR3 protein: CASSSRRGDGYTF

V gene: TRBV7-6
clone size: .
J gene: TRBJ1-2
D gene: .
CDR3 DNA: TGTGCCAGCAGCCCAAGGAGAGACTATGGCTACACCTTC
CDR3 protein: CASSPRRDYGYTF

V gene: TRBV30
clone size: .
J gene: TRBJ1-1
D gene: TRBD1
CDR3 DNA: TGTGCCTGGGGGACAGGGGGTGAAGCTTTCTTT
CDR3 protein: CAWGTGGEAFF

V gene: TRBV5-1
clone size: .
J gene: TRBJ2-2
D gene: .
CDR3 DNA: TGCGCCAGCAGCTCGGGACATTTTAACACCGGGGAGCTGTTTTTT
CDR3 protein: CASSSGHFNTGELFF

V gene: TRBV15
clone size: once
J gene: TRBJ2-5
D gene: TRBD1
CDR3 DNA: TGTGCCACCAGCAGAGACCCCCCAAAGGACAGGAGCCAAGAGACCCAGTACTTC
CDR3 protein: CATSRDPPKDRSQETQYF

V gene: TRBV5-1
clone size: .
J gene: TRBJ1-2
D gene: TRBD1
CDR3 DNA: TGTGCCAGCAGCGGCGGGACAGGGTATGTCTATGGCTACACCTTC
CDR3 protein: CASSGGTGYVYGYTF

V gene: TRBV9
clone size: .
J gene: TRBJ2-1
D gene: .
CDR3 DNA: TGTGCCAGCAGCACCGATGATGAGCAGTTCTTC
CDR3 protein: CASSTDDEQFF

V gene: TRBV29-1
clone size: .
J gene: TRBJ1-2
D gene: .
CDR3 DNA: TGCAGCGTTGTAAGGGGGGAGGGATATGGCTACACCTTC
CDR3 protein: CSVVRGEGYGYTF

V gene: TRBV19
clone size: .
J gene: TRBJ2-3
D gene: TRBD2
CDR3 DNA: TGTGCCAGTAGTTCCCGGGCCGGACTAGCGGGAGGAGTGGGCACAGATACGCAGTATTTT
CDR3 protein: CASSSRAGLAGGVGTDTQYF